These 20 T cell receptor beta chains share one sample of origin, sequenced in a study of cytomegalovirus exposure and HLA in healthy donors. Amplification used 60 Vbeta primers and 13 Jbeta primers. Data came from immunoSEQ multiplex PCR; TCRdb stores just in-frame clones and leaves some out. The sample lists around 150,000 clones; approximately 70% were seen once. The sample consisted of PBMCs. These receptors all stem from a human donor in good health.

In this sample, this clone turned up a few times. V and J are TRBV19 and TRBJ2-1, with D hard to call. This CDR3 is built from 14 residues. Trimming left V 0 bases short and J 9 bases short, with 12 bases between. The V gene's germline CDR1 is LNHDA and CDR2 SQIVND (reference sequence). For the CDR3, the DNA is TGTGCCAGTAGTATAGATCCGGTGCCTTCTGAGCAGTTCTTC. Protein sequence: CASSIDPVPSEQFF.

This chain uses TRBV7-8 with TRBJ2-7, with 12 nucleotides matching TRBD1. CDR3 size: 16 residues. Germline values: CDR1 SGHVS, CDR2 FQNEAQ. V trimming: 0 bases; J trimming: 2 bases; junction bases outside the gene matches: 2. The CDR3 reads CASSLAGQGAPYEQYF. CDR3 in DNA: TGTGCCAGCAGCTTAGCGGGACAGGGGGCGCCCTACGAGCAGTACTTC. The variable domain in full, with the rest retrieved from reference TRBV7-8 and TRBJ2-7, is GAGVSQSPRYKVAKRGQDVALRCDPISGHVSLFWYQQALGQGPEFLTYFQNEAQLDKSGLPSDRFFAERPEGSVSTLKIQRTQQEDSAVYLCASSLAGQGAPYEQYFGPGTRLTVT.

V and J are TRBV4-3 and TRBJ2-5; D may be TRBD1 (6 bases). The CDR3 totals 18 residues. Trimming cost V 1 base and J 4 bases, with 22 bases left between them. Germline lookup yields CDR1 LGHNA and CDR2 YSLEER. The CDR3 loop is CASSQVWGPKPGVETQYF. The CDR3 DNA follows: TGCGCCAGCAGCCAAGTGTGGGGGCCAAAACCGGGCGTAGAGACCCAGTACTTC.

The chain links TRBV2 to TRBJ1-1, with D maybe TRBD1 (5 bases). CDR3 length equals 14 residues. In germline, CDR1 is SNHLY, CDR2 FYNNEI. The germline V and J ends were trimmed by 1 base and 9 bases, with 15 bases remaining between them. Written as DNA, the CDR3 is TGTGCCAGCAGTGAAGGTCGGGGGGGGGTGAAAGCTTTCTTT. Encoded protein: CASSEGRGGVKAFF.

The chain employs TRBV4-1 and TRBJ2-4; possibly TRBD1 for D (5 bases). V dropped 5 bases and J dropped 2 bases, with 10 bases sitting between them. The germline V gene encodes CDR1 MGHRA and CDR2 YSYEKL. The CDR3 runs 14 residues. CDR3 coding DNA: TGCGCCAGCAGCGCGGCAGGGACCAAAAACATTCAGTACTTC. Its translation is CASSAAGTKNIQYF.

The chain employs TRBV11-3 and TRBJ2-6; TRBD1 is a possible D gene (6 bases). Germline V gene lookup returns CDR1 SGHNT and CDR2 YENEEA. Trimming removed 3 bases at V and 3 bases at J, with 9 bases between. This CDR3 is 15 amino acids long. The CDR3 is CASSFRGFGANVLTF. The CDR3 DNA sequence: TGTGCCAGCAGCTTCAGGGGTTTTGGGGCCAACGTCCTGACTTTC.

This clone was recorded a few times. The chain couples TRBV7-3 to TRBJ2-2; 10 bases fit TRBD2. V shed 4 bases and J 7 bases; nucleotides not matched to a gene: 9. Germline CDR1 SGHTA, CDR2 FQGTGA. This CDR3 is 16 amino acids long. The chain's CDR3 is CASSSRLAGDGGELFF. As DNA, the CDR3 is TGTGCCAGCAGCTCCCGGCTAGCGGGAGATGGCGGGGAGCTGTTTTTT.

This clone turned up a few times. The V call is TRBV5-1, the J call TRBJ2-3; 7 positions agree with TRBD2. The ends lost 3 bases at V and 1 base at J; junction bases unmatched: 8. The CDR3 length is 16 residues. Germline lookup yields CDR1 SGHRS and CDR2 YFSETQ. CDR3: CASSSGGGGGTDTQYF. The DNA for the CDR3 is TGCGCCAGCAGCTCAGGAGGTGGGGGGGGCACAGATACGCAGTATTTT.

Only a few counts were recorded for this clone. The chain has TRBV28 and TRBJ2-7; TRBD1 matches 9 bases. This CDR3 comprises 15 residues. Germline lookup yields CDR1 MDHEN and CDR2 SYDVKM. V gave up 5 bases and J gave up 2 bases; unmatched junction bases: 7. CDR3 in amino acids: CASSRDRVLPYEQYF. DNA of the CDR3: TGTGCCAGCAGTCGGGACAGGGTCCTTCCCTACGAGCAGTACTTC.

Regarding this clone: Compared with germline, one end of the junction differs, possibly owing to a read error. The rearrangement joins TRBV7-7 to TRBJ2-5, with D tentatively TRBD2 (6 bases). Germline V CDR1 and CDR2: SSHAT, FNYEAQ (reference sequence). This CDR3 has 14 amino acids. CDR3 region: CASSLVGGQETQYF. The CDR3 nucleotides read TGTGCTAGCAGCTTAGTGGGGGGCCAAGAGACCCAGTACTTC.

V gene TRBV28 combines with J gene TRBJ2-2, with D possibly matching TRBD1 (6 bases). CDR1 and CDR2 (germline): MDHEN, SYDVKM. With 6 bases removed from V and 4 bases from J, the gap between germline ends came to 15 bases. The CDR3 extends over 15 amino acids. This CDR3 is CASSGTGLGTGELFF. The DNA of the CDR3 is TGTGCCAGCAGCGGAACAGGGTTGGGCACCGGGGAGCTGTTTTTT. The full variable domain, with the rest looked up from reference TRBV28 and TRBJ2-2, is DVKVTQSSRYLVKRTGEKVFLECVQDMDHENMFWYRQDPGLGLRLIYFSYDVKMKEKGDIPEGYSVSREKKERFSLILESASTNQTSMYLCASSGTGLGTGELFFGEGSRLTVL.

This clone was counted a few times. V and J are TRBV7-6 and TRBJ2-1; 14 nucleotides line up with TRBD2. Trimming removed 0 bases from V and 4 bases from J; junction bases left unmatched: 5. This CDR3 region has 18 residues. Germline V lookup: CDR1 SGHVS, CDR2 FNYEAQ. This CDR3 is CASSLAPGTSGSYNEQFF. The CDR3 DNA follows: TGTGCCAGCAGCTTAGCGCCAGGGACTAGCGGGAGTTACAATGAGCAGTTCTTC.

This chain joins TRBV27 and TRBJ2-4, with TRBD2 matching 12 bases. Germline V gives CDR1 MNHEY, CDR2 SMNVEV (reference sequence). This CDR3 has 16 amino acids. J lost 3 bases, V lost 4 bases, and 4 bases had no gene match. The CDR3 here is CASSSLAGGVKNIQYF. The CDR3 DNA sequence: TGTGCCAGCAGTTCGCTAGCGGGAGGGGTCAAAAACATTCAGTACTTC.

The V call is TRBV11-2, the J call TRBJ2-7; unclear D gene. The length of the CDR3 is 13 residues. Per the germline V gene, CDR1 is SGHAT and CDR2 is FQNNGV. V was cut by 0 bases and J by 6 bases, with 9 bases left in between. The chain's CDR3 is CASSLDSISEQYF. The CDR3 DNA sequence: TGTGCCAGCAGCTTAGATTCCATTTCCGAGCAGTACTTC.

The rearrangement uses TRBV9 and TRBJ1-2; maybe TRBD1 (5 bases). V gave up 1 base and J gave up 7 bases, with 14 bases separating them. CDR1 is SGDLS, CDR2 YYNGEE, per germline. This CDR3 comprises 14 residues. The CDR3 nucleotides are TGTGCCAGCAGCGTAAAAGTTACAGGTGGTGGCTACACCTTC. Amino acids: CASSVKVTGGGYTF.

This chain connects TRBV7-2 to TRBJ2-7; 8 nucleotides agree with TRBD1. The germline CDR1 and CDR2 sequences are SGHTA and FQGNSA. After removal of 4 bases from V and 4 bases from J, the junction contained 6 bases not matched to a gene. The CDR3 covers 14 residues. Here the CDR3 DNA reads TGTGCCAGCAGCTCCACCGGGACAGGTTACGAGCAGTACTTC. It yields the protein CASSSTGTGYEQYF.

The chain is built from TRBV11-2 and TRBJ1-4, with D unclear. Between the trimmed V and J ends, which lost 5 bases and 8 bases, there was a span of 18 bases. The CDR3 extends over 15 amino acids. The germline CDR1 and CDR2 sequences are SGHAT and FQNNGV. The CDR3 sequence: CASSRGDVDGEKLFF. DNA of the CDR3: TGTGCCAGCAGCCGCGGTGACGTGGATGGGGAAAAACTGTTTTTT.

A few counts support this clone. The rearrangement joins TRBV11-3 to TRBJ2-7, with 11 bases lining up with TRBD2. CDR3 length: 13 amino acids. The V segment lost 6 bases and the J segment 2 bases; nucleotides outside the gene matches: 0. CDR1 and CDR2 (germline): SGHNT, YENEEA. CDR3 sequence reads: CASRLAGAYEQYF. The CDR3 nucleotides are TGTGCCAGCAGACTAGCGGGAGCCTACGAGCAGTACTTC.

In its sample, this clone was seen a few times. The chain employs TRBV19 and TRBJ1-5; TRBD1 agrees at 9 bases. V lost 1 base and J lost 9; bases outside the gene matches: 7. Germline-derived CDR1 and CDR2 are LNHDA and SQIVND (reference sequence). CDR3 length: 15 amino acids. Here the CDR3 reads CASSIGGQGIWPQHF. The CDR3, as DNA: TGTGCCAGTAGTATAGGAGGACAGGGGATTTGGCCCCAGCATTTT. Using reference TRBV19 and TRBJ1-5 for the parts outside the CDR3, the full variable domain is DGGITQSPKYLFRKEGQNVTLSCEQNLNHDAMYWYRQDPGQGLRLIYYSQIVNDFQKGDIAEGYSVSREKKESFPLTVTSAQKNPTAFYLCASSIGGQGIWPQHFGDGTRLSIL.

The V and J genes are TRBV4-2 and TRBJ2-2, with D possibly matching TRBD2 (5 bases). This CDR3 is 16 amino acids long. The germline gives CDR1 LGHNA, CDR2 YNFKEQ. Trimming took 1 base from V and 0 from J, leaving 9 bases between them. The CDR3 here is CASSQGRTPNTGELFF. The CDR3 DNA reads TGTGCCAGCAGCCAAGGGCGGACTCCGAACACCGGGGAGCTGTTTTTT.